What follows are 5 T cell receptor beta chains derived from one specimen sequenced in a study of blood T cell repertoires in COVID-19. The protocol was immunoSEQ multiplex PCR, while the TCRdb copy is restricted to in-frame clones and leaves out a portion. The sample comprises about 180,000 clones, approximately 80% of which are singletons, and approximately 15% rests with the top ten. Source material: PBMCs or T cells enriched from blood (not recorded which). The receptors come from a man in his fifties or sixties who had been exposed to COVID-19.

This clone was seen only once. The chain uses TRBV6-5 and TRBJ2-7; TRBD1 matches at 9 bases. Germline trimming cut 6 bases from V and 4 bases from J; bases unmatched to any gene: 7. The CDR3 is made up of 14 amino acids. Germline V gene lookup returns CDR1 MNHEY and CDR2 SVGAGI. The CDR3 spells CASRGTGPKYEQYF. CDR3 DNA sequence: TGTGCCAGCAGAGGGACAGGGCCTAAGTACGAGCAGTACTTC.

The J gene is TRBJ1-2, the V gene TRBV30; 9 nucleotides line up with TRBD1. Germline V gene data show CDR1 as GTSNPN and CDR2 as SVGIG (reference sequence). This CDR3 has 14 residues. Trimming took 0 bases from V and 7 from J; bases not matched to a gene: 6. CDR3 nucleotides: TGTGCCTGGAGTGTAAACAGGGGGCGAAGTGGCTACACCTTC. As protein: CAWSVNRGRSGYTF.

Only one count was recorded for this clone. This chain uses TRBV19 with TRBJ2-2; TRBD2 might be the D (6 bases). Germline CDR1 reads LNHDA; CDR2 reads SQIVND (reference sequence). V lost 7 bases and J lost 5, with 11 bases in between. The CDR3 extends over 13 amino acids. CDR3 region: CASNRRETGELFF. The CDR3 nucleotides read TGTGCCAGTAATAGGCGGGAAACCGGGGAGCTGTTTTTT.

The CDR3 DNA follows: TGCGCCAGCAGCCAAACTCTGGACAGCCTTAATGAAAAACTGTTTTTT. Encoded protein: CASSQTLDSLNEKLFF. The J gene is TRBJ1-4, the V gene TRBV4-3, with TRBD1 as a possible D gene (6 bases). The CDR3 extends over 16 amino acids. V was shortened by 2 bases and J by 4 bases, with 14 bases between the two germline ends. Germline V gene data show CDR1 as LGHNA and CDR2 as YSLEER.

The V call is TRBV27, the J call TRBJ2-7; 8 nucleotides line up with TRBD2. After removal of 2 bases from V and 4 bases from J, the junction contained 4 bases not matched to a gene. Germline V gives CDR1 MNHEY, CDR2 SMNVEV (reference sequence). CDR3 length: 14 residues. In nucleotides, the CDR3 is TGTGCCAGCAGTTTAGGCGCGGGAGGTTACGAGCAGTACTTC. Translation gives CASSLGAGGYEQYF.